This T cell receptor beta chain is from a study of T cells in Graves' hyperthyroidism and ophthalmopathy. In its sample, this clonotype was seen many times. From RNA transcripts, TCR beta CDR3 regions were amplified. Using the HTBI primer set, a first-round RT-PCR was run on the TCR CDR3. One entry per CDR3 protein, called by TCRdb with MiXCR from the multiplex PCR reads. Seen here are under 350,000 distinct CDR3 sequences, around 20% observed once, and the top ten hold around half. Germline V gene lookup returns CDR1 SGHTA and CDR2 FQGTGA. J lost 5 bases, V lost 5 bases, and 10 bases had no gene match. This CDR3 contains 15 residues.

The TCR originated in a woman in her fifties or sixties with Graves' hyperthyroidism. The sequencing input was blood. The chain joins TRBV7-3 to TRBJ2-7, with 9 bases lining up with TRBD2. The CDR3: CASSHSGRAPNEQYF. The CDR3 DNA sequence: TGTGCCAGCAGCCATAGCGGGAGAGCTCCTAACGAGCAGTACTTC.